The entry that follows covers one T cell receptor (beta chain) sequence. Its antigen is still unknown. RNA transcripts served as the template for amplifying TCR beta CDR3 regions. With the HTBI primer set, the TCR CDR3 went through a first round of RT-PCR. MiXCR, applied by TCRdb to the multiplex PCR reads, yields one record per CDR3 protein. The data show about 570,000 distinct CDR3 sequences, 40% to 55% seen once. The data belong to a study of T cells in Graves' hyperthyroidism and ophthalmopathy. Overall study results and limits: Using 13 V-J features, a model discriminated ophthalmopathy from stable hyperthyroidism. Blood also held most thyroid clonotypes expanded beyond 0.001.

Trimming stripped 2 bases from V and 7 bases from J, with 12 bases between. The CDR3 has 15 residues. Germline V gene data show CDR1 as SGHTA and CDR2 as FQGNSA. Sequencing input: peripheral blood or thyroid tissue (not recorded which). The source is an adult woman with Graves' disease, either hyperthyroidism or ophthalmopathy (not recorded which). The V gene is TRBV7-2, the J gene TRBJ1-6; D is uncertain. CDR3 amino acids: CASSLTLTANSPLHF. The CDR3 nucleotides are TGTGCCAGCAGCTTAACCCTAACGGCGAATTCACCCCTCCACTTT.